Below, one T cell receptor (beta chain) is given with its context. The antigen is undetermined. This entry belongs to a study of T cell repertoires in cytomegalovirus infection. Turning to the study itself: CMV infection and matching HLA type were both indicated by public TCR beta signatures.

The germline gives CDR1 SGHTA, CDR2 FQGNSA. This CDR3 region has 16 residues. Trimming stripped 5 bases from V and 6 bases from J, with 22 bases between. Each CDR3 protein is one row after TCRdb ran MiXCR on the reads. The sample lists fewer than 650,000 distinct CDR3 sequences; 40% were seen once. V usage is TRBV7-2 and J usage is TRBJ1-2; tentative D call: TRBD1 (5 bases). The source material was cultured PBMCs, sampled from culture after CMV antigen stimulation. The origin of this receptor is a human donor in good health (CMV status not recorded). Some clones in this sample may be carry-over from other donors' samples. The CDR3 here is CASSKEGPRVPNGYTF. In DNA, the CDR3 is TGTGCCAGCAGCAAAGAGGGACCGCGGGTACCTAATGGCTACACCTTC. Looking up the rest from reference TRBV7-2 and TRBJ1-2 gives the full variable domain: GAGVSQSPSNKVTEKGKDVELRCDPISGHTALYWYRQSLGQGLEFLIYFQGNSAPDKSGLPSDRFSAERTGGSVSTLTIQRTQQEDSAVYLCASSKEGPRVPNGYTFGSGTRLTVV.